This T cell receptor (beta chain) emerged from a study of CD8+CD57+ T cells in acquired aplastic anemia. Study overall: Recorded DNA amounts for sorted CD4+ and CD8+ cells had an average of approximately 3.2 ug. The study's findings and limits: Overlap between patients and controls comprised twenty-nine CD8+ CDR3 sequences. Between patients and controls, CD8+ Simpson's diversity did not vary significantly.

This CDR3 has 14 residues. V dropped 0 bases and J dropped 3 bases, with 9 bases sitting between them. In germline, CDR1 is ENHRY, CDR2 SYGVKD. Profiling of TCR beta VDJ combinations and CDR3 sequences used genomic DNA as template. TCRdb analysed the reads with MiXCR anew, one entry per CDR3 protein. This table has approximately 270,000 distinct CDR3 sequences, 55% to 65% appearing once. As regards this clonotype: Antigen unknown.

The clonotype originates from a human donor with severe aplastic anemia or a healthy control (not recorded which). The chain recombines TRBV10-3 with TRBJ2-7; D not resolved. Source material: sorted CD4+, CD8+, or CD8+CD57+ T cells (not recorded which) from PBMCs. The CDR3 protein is CAISESGRDYEQYF. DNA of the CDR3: TGTGCCATCAGTGAGTCCGGCAGAGACTACGAGCAGTACTTC.